Sequencing of this T cell receptor (beta chain) was carried out in a study of blood T cell repertoires in COVID-19. Study-level background: Acute-phase and convalescent COVID-19 samples originated in the United States, Italy and Spain. PBMCs, B-cell-depleted T cells, or T cells were the source of the cDNA or gDNA that made up the material.

Using immunoSEQ multiplex PCR, the repertoire was profiled, and TCRdb retains in-frame clones only, with some absent. The sample carries over 150,000 clones, roughly 80% recorded once. The study counted Cohort 3 donors as recovered given two negative PCRs, clearance, or symptom resolution. Per germline, CDR1 SGHDN and CDR2 FVKESK. The CDR3 runs to 13 residues. V was clipped by 4 bases and J by 7 bases, with 13 bases between them. The V call is TRBV14, the J call TRBJ1-1; a possible D gene is TRBD1 (5 bases). The source material was PBMCs or T cells enriched from blood (not recorded which). The receptor's source is a man aged 45-65 years who had recovered from COVID-19. CDR3 sequence (DNA): TGTGCCAGCAGCCTCAGAAGGGGAGGTGAAGCTTTCTTT. Translating it yields CASSLRRGGEAFF.